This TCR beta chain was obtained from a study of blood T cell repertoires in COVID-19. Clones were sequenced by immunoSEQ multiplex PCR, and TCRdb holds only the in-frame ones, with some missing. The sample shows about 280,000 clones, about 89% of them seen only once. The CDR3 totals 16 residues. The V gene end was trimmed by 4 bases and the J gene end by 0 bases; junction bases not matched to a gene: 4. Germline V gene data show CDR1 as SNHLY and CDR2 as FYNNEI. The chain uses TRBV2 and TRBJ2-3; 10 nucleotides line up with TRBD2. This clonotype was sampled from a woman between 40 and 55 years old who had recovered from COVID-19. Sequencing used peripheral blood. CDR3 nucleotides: TGTGCCAGCAGTGGAACGACTAGCGGGAGCACAGATACGCAGTATTTT. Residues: CASSGTTSGSTDTQYF.